Sequencing of this T cell receptor (beta chain) was carried out in a study of CD8 T cells in ankylosing spondylitis (dated by TCRdb to about 2017). Study-wide context: To find TCR variants linked to disease, the study profiled T cell receptor beta repertoires in ankylosing spondylitis patients and healthy donors. The full study cohort was made up of approximately 27 ankylosing spondylitis patients and 108 healthy donors. Peripheral blood was sampled, and synovial fluid was additionally collected from ankylosing spondylitis patients. The paper as a whole reports these results and caveats: Some motif variants had previously been reported in the synovial fluid and blood of reactive arthritis patients, which suggests shared mechanisms of disease initiation. The disease-linked clones showed a CD8+ phenotype and occurred at relatively low frequencies in peripheral blood. The disease-linked clones were reported as significantly enriched in matched synovial fluid samples from ankylosing spondylitis patients. A TCR beta motif of seven or eight highly homologous amino acid variants appeared characteristic of blood from ankylosing spondylitis patients.

Measured from the cysteine to the phenylalanine, the CDR3 is 14 residues long. Only the CDR3 part of the read is kept: 42 bases, read in frame from the first base. Taken from the germline V gene (reference sequence), the CDR1 and CDR2 loops are DFQATT and SNEGSKA. Between the V and J ends, shortened by 3 bases and 0 bases respectively, the junction contains 11 bases. As concerns this clonotype: Its antigen is currently not known. Nothing much larger sits one base from this clone, and base qualities are not available.

These reads were obtained on an Illumina HiSeq 2500. Quantitative 5'-RACE with molecular barcodes was the method used to prepare the TCR beta libraries. The authors processed their data as follows. A new computational method, built on a probabilistic model of VDJ rearrangement, was used to identify disease-linked TCR variants. The public reads were quality trimmed at Q25 with fastp and then assembled into clones with MiXCR by TCRdb, keeping productive beta chains. When rows share a CDR3 protein, they turn into one entry using the most common DNA and genes. TCRdb's processing, not the authors', yielded these V and J calls. This sample has under 200,000 distinct CDR3 sequences in its table, and approximately 9.9% of those were observed once. The ten most abundant clones make up approximately 15% of the sample.

Input material: blood, either unsorted or a sorted T cell fraction (not recorded which). The TCR was taken from a female donor with ankylosing spondylitis or in good health (not recorded which). The chain joins TRBV20-1 to TRBJ1-1, with the identity of the D gene unclear. The CDR3 loop reads CSAREGGMNTEAFF. The nucleotides are TGCAGTGCTAGGGAGGGCGGGATGAACACTGAAGCTTTCTTT.